These 24 T cell receptor beta chains came from one sample sequenced in a study of T cell changes during pregnancy in multiple sclerosis. This table comes from immunoSEQ multiplex PCR, and its TCRdb copy is limited to in-frame clones, with some not included. The table records approximately 50,000 clones, about nine tenths of them present only once. Here the sequenced sample was CD8+ T cells from peripheral blood mononuclear cells, taken after pregnancy. These receptors originate from a female donor with multiple sclerosis, enrolled in a pregnancy study.

This rearrangement joins TRBV19 to TRBJ1-1, with D hard to call. The ends were cut back, 3 bases at V and 0 bases at J, with 8 bases in the middle. The CDR3 loop spans 14 amino acids. Germline V lookup: CDR1 LNHDA, CDR2 SQIVND (reference sequence). CDR3 in DNA: TGTGCCAGTAGTATTTTGTCCTTGAACACTGAAGCTTTCTTT. It translates to CASSILSLNTEAFF.

This clone showed up just once. The rearrangement links TRBV13 to TRBJ2-1, with TRBD2 identical over 7 bases. J lost 9 bases, V lost 4 bases, and 12 bases had no gene match. The CDR3 has 15 amino acids. Germline V lookup: CDR1 PRHDT, CDR2 FYEKMQ (reference sequence). The CDR3 loop is CASSSSGGGGGEQFF. Written as DNA, the CDR3 is TGTGCCAGCAGCTCCAGTGGGGGGGGTGGGGGTGAGCAGTTCTTC.

The CDR3 DNA is TGCGCCTCTAGGGACAGCCCTCTGTACGAGCAGTACTTC. Translated, it gives CASRDSPLYEQYF. The rearrangement links TRBV5-1 to TRBJ2-7, with 7 bases matching TRBD1. With 10 bases clipped from V and 4 bases from J, the junction kept 11 bases outside the gene matches. This CDR3 is built from 13 residues. Per germline, CDR1 SGHRS and CDR2 YFSETQ.

The chain links TRBV7-2 to TRBJ1-6, with TRBD1 as a possible D gene (5 bases). Trimming stripped 5 bases from V and 8 bases from J, with 19 bases between. The CDR3 totals 16 residues. Germline V gene lookup returns CDR1 SGHTA and CDR2 FQGNSA. The CDR3: CASSPYVGVGDSPLHF. For the CDR3, the DNA is TGTGCCAGCAGCCCCTACGTGGGTGTAGGGGATTCACCCCTCCACTTT.

The chain is built from TRBV19 and TRBJ2-1; 10 nucleotides line up with TRBD2. CDR1 LNHDA and CDR2 SQIVND come from the germline V gene (reference sequence). The trim removed 2 bases at V and 9 bases at J, leaving 13 bases unmatched. The CDR3 is made up of 17 amino acids. This chain's CDR3 is CASSIFDQAGGPGEQFF. As DNA, the CDR3 is TGTGCCAGTAGTATATTCGATCAAGCGGGGGGGCCAGGTGAGCAGTTCTTC.

The V and J genes are TRBV5-5 and TRBJ1-1, with 9 bases lining up with TRBD1. The CDR3 is made up of 16 amino acids. Germline assignment: CDR1 SGHKS and CDR2 YYEKEE (reference sequence). V trimming: 2 bases; J trimming: 5 bases; junction bases outside the gene matches: 10. The CDR3 is CASSFGPQGARTEAFF. For the CDR3, the DNA is TGTGCCAGCAGCTTTGGACCACAGGGGGCGAGGACTGAAGCTTTCTTT.

This clone was observed a few times. The rearrangement uses TRBV5-6 and TRBJ1-2; D perhaps matches TRBD1 (5 bases). Germline V gene sequence: CDR1 SGHDT, CDR2 YYEEEE. The CDR3 is 13 residues long. The germline V and J ends were trimmed by 4 bases and 10 bases, with 17 bases remaining between them. The DNA for the CDR3 is TGTGCCAGCAGCCCCACCACGGGGGATTACTACACCTTC. Translating it yields CASSPTTGDYYTF.

This clone appeared a few times. The CDR3, as DNA: TGTGCCAGCAGCGTAGATGGGGGCGACTATGGCTACACCTTC. This codes for CASSVDGGDYGYTF. V and J are TRBV9 and TRBJ1-2; weak D call: TRBD1 (6 bases). This CDR3 has 14 residues. CDR1 and CDR2 (germline): SGDLS, YYNGEE. The V end was cut by 0 bases, the J end by 3 bases, with 9 bases between.

This chain connects TRBV6-5 to TRBJ1-1; D is possibly TRBD1 (6 bases). Germline V gene sequence: CDR1 MNHEY, CDR2 SVGAGI. Between the trimmed V and J ends, which lost 4 bases and 1 base, there was a span of 16 bases. This CDR3 has 16 residues. The CDR3 sequence: CASSWGPGAENTEAFF. For the CDR3, the DNA is TGTGCCAGCAGTTGGGGGCCGGGCGCAGAGAACACTGAAGCTTTCTTT.

The chain has TRBV9 and TRBJ2-7; D remains ambiguous. CDR1 is SGDLS, CDR2 YYNGEE, per germline. This CDR3 region has 12 residues. Between the trimmed V and J ends, which lost 4 bases and 5 bases, there was a span of 10 bases. CDR3 residues: CASSLSQDEQYF. In DNA form, the CDR3 reads TGTGCCAGCAGCCTCAGTCAGGACGAGCAGTACTTC.

This chain links TRBV13 with TRBJ2-1; D is unclear. Trimming removed 5 bases at V and 3 bases at J, with 20 bases between. The CDR3 sequence is 17 residues long. CDR1 and CDR2 from the germline V gene are PRHDT and FYEKMQ (reference sequence). The CDR3 sequence: CASSTAALTRIYNEQFF. For the CDR3, the DNA is TGTGCCAGCAGCACGGCCGCCTTGACTCGCATCTACAATGAGCAGTTCTTC.

The chain joins TRBV27 to TRBJ1-2; no reliable D call. This CDR3 is 13 amino acids long. In germline, CDR1 is MNHEY, CDR2 SMNVEV (reference sequence). Trimming cost V 5 bases and J 2 bases, with 9 bases left between them. CDR3 amino acids: CASSTTVNYGYTF. The CDR3 DNA reads as TGTGCCAGCAGTACTACGGTGAACTATGGCTACACCTTC.

CDR3 amino acids: CACGPAYEQYF. The CDR3 coding sequence is TGTGCCTGCGGGCCGGCCTACGAGCAGTACTTC. This chain uses TRBV6-5 with TRBJ2-7, with D perhaps TRBD2 (5 bases). Germline lookup yields CDR1 MNHEY and CDR2 SVGAGI. The CDR3 has 11 amino acids. V was clipped by 11 bases and J by 2 bases, with 10 bases between them.

V usage is TRBV2 and J usage is TRBJ2-1; D ambiguous. Germline lookup yields CDR1 SNHLY and CDR2 FYNNEI. V dropped 1 base and J dropped 7 bases, with 8 bases sitting between them. This CDR3 has 13 residues. For the CDR3, the DNA is TGTGCCAGCAGTGAAGGCCCAGTAAATGAGCAGTTCTTC. Its translation: CASSEGPVNEQFF.

V usage is TRBV13 and J usage is TRBJ2-1, with D tentatively TRBD1 (6 bases). Per the germline V gene, CDR1 is PRHDT and CDR2 is FYEKMQ (reference sequence). The V end was cut by 5 bases, the J end by 6 bases, with 11 bases between. The CDR3 is made up of 13 amino acids. The CDR3 bases are TGTGCCAGCAGCACGACAGGACCCAATGAGCAGTTCTTC. Translating gives CASSTTGPNEQFF.

In its sample, this clone was seen once. The genes are TRBV29-1 and TRBJ2-1; 8 bases fit TRBD2. This CDR3 is built from 14 residues. V gave up 1 base and J gave up 3 bases; unmatched junction bases: 2. The germline V gene has CDR1 SQVTM and CDR2 ANQGSEA. CDR3 region: CSVEVLAVYNEQFF. CDR3 coding DNA: TGCAGCGTTGAAGTACTAGCGGTCTACAATGAGCAGTTCTTC.

The V and J genes are TRBV27 and TRBJ1-1, with TRBD1 matching 8 bases. Germline V gene data show CDR1 as MNHEY and CDR2 as SMNVEV (reference sequence). J lost 5 bases, V lost 5 bases, and 7 bases had no gene match. This CDR3 has 14 residues. In nucleotides, the CDR3 is TGTGCCAGCAGTATCGGGACAGGACGGACTGAAGCTTTCTTT. Its protein product is CASSIGTGRTEAFF.

The V gene is TRBV29-1, the J gene TRBJ1-2; 11 nucleotides line up with TRBD1. This CDR3 has 14 amino acids. Germline V gene lookup returns CDR1 SQVTM and CDR2 ANQGSEA. V lost 4 bases and J lost 4; bases outside the gene matches: 5. The CDR3 DNA is TGCAGCGTTGGATGGACAGGGGGCACCTATGGCTACACCTTC. Its translation: CSVGWTGGTYGYTF.

V gene TRBV5-1 combines with J gene TRBJ1-5; 7 bases are a match to TRBD1. The CDR3 sequence is 15 residues long. The V gene's germline CDR1 is SGHRS and CDR2 YFSETQ. V gave up 2 bases and J gave up 5 bases; unmatched junction bases: 7. The CDR3 loop reads CASSLGGRLDQPQHF. The CDR3 DNA follows: TGCGCCAGCAGCTTAGGGGGCCGCTTGGATCAGCCCCAGCATTTT. The full variable domain, rest sourced from reference TRBV5-1 and TRBJ1-5, is KAGVTQTPRYLIKTRGQQVTLSCSPISGHRSVSWYQQTPGQGLQFLFEYFSETQRNKGNFPGRFSGRQFSNSRSEMNVSTLELGDSALYLCASSLGGRLDQPQHFGDGTRLSIL.

This chain connects TRBV13 to TRBJ1-1, with no clear D. The germline V gene encodes CDR1 PRHDT and CDR2 FYEKMQ (reference sequence). V lost 5 bases and J lost 7, with 20 bases in between. The CDR3 sequence is 15 residues long. The CDR3 sequence: CASSPRISQRDEAFF. In DNA form, the CDR3 reads TGTGCCAGCAGCCCCCGGATCTCGCAGAGGGATGAAGCTTTCTTT.

This chain joins TRBV7-9 and TRBJ2-7; weak D call: TRBD1 (7 bases). The germline CDR1 and CDR2 sequences are SEHNR and FQNEAQ (reference sequence). The CDR3 consists of 16 residues. V was clipped by 4 bases and J by 3 bases, with 19 bases between them. CDR3 region: CASSSYLQGRYYEQYF. CDR3 coding DNA: TGTGCCAGCAGCTCCTACCTACAGGGGAGGTACTACGAGCAGTACTTC.

The V and J genes are TRBV6-1 and TRBJ1-3; 7 bases agree with TRBD1. The CDR3 covers 18 residues. Germline loops: CDR1 MNHNS, CDR2 SASEGT. The J segment lost 2 bases and the V segment lost 1 base, leaving 11 bases of the junction unmatched. The CDR3 protein is CASSEVEGAVSPGNTIYF. The CDR3 bases are TGTGCCAGCAGTGAAGTTGAGGGGGCCGTATCACCTGGAAACACCATATATTTT.

V and J are TRBV13 and TRBJ1-2, with a weak D call TRBD1 (6 bases). The length of the CDR3 is 13 residues. Per germline, CDR1 PRHDT and CDR2 FYEKMQ (reference sequence). V was clipped by 5 bases and J by 3 bases, with 10 bases between them. The CDR3 region has the DNA TGTGCCAGCAGCCCTCACAGGGACTATGGCTACACCTTC. Translating gives CASSPHRDYGYTF.

The V and J genes are TRBV9 and TRBJ2-2; 10 bases map to TRBD1. The germline V gene encodes CDR1 SGDLS and CDR2 YYNGEE. This CDR3 is built from 17 residues. The ends lost 4 bases at V and 3 bases at J; junction bases unmatched: 9. As DNA, the CDR3 is TGTGCCAGCAGCCGAGGACAGGGGGTGTTTTACACCGGGGAGCTGTTTTTT. This translates into CASSRGQGVFYTGELFF.